The clone carrying this T cell receptor (beta chain) was observed a few times. This entry belongs to a study of beta chain features in type 1 diabetes. Isolated RNA was reverse transcribed in full, so expressed TCRB transcripts were sequenced. Deep immunoSEQ sequencing covered naive, central memory and regulatory T cell samples. TCRdb keeps only in-frame clones here, not all; method: immunoSEQ multiplex PCR. Of around 330,000 clones listed, approximately 11% are singletons. The CDR3 has 14 amino acids. Germline trimming cut 3 bases from V and 5 bases from J; bases unmatched to any gene: 4. Germline lookup yields CDR1 LNHDA and CDR2 SQIVND (reference sequence).

The sequence was obtained from a woman in her 30s in good health. The V call is TRBV19, the J call TRBJ1-5; 7 bases agree with TRBD1. The material sequenced was naive CD4+ T cells from blood. The CDR3 DNA reads TGTGCCAGTAGTATCTCCAGGGGGGATCAGCCCCAGCATTTT. Residues: CASSISRGDQPQHF.